This TCR beta chain is drawn from a study of blood T cell repertoires in COVID-19. Study background: Material from acute and convalescent COVID-19 was sourced from the United States, Italy and Spain.

Here immunoSEQ multiplex PCR was the method, and the copy in TCRdb shows in-frame clones only, minus some. The top ten hold roughly 3% of the sample, which has more than 85,000 clones, around nine tenths seen once. V gave up 9 bases and J gave up 5 bases, with 22 bases separating them. Looked up from germline, CDR1 is LNHDA and CDR2 is SQIVND (reference sequence). The CDR3 loop spans 15 amino acids. V is TRBV19 and J is TRBJ1-2; TRBD1 might be the D (6 bases). Sequencing input: peripheral blood. This receptor was taken from a woman of 80 years or more with acute or convalescent COVID-19. Here the CDR3 DNA reads TGTGCCAGCCACTCTTACAGGGACCCTCCATATGGCTACACCTTC. Translated, it gives CASHSYRDPPYGYTF.